This paragraph reports one T cell receptor (beta chain). This entry comes from a study of blood T cell repertoires in COVID-19. For the study at large: T cells, B-cell-depleted T cells, or PBMCs provided the cDNA or gDNA that served as material.

This CDR3 is built from 15 residues. The trim removed 6 bases at V and 8 bases at J, leaving 7 bases unmatched. Germline assignment: CDR1 SGHTA and CDR2 FQGTGA. As processed by the authors: Estimated nucleated cell counts came from reference gene primer amplification. Only in-frame clones appear in the TCRdb table, and some are missing; sequencing was by immunoSEQ multiplex PCR. Clone size and the V and J calls come from that table; the DNA yielded D and trimming. The data hold fewer than 200,000 clones, with about four fifths observed a single time. This receptor was taken from a woman aged 50 to 60 in a cohort exposed to, infected with or recovered from COVID-19 (not recorded which). The sequencing sample was made of PBMCs or T cells enriched from blood (not recorded which). The V gene is TRBV7-3, the J gene TRBJ2-1; TRBD2 agrees at 13 bases. For the CDR3, the DNA is TGTGCCAGCAGTCGACTAGCGGGAGGAGAGTATGAGCAGTTCTTC. Translated, it gives CASSRLAGGEYEQFF.